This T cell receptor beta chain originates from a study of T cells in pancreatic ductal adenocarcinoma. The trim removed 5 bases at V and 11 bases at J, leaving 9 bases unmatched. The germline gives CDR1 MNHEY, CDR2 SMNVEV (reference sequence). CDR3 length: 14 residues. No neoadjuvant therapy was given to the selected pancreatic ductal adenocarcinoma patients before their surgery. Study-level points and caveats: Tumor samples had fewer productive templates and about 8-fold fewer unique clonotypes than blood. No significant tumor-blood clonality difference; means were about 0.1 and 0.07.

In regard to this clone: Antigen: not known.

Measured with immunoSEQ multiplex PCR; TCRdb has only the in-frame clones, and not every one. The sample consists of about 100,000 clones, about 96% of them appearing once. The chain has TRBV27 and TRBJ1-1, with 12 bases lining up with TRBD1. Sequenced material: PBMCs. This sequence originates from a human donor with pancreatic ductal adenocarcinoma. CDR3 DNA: TGTGCCAGCAGTCATGACCGGGACAGGGGGCCGGCTTTCTTT. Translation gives CASSHDRDRGPAFF.